This passage covers 24 T cell receptor beta chains from one sample sequenced in a study of blood T cell repertoires in COVID-19. Repertoires were generated with immunoSEQ multiplex PCR, while TCRdb's copy carries only in-frame clones and drops some. The sample yields roughly 300,000 clones, about four fifths seen once. What was sequenced was peripheral blood. The receptors derive from a woman in her 50s who had recovered from COVID-19.

This sequence joins TRBV30 and TRBJ1-1; no clear D. The CDR3 loop spans 12 amino acids. CDR1 and CDR2 (germline): GTSNPN, SVGIG (reference sequence). With 5 bases removed from V and 0 bases from J, the gap between germline ends came to 7 bases. The CDR3 DNA reads TGTGCCTGGGGATCAATGAACACTGAAGCTTTCTTT. Translating it yields CAWGSMNTEAFF.

The CDR3 loop is CASSPPYSRSHVFF. The DNA for the CDR3 is TGTGCCAGCTCACCACCGTACAGTCGGTCTCATGTCTTCTTT. This chain connects TRBV18 to TRBJ1-1, with D unresolved. The CDR3 consists of 14 residues. V lost 0 bases and J 14 bases, leaving 19 bases between the germline ends. CDR1 is KGHSH, CDR2 LQKENI, per germline.

This chain uses TRBV28 with TRBJ1-6; weak D call: TRBD1 (5 bases). CDR3 size: 14 residues. V shed 8 bases and J shed 7 bases, with 15 bases lying between them. Germline-derived CDR1 and CDR2 are MDHEN and SYDVKM. This chain's CDR3 is CASYDTGTNSPLHF. The DNA of the CDR3 is TGTGCCAGCTATGACACAGGAACCAATTCACCCCTCCACTTT.

The rearrangement uses TRBV18 and TRBJ1-4, with D maybe TRBD1 (5 bases). There are 13 residues in the CDR3. CDR1 is KGHSH and CDR2 is LQKENI in the germline V gene. V lost 8 bases and J 5 bases, leaving 12 bases between the germline ends. The CDR3 DNA follows: TGTGCCAGCCGACGGGGGGGAAATGAAAAACTGTTTTTT. It is translated as CASRRGGNEKLFF.

The chain carries TRBV6-2 or TRBV6-3 and TRBJ1-4; D is ambiguous. Germline values: CDR1 MNHEY, CDR2 SVGEGT. CDR3 length: 15 residues. The ends were cut back, 5 bases at V and 8 bases at J, with 18 bases in the middle. Written as DNA, the CDR3 is TGTGCCAGCAGTCCCGGGTTCCAAGGAACGGAAAAACTGTTTTTT. This codes for CASSPGFQGTEKLFF.

The rearrangement links TRBV7-2 to TRBJ1-1; D is undetermined. The CDR3 runs 12 residues. Germline V CDR1 and CDR2: SGHTA, FQGNSA. V gave up 1 base and J gave up 5 bases, with 5 bases separating them. The CDR3 nucleotides are TGTGCCAGCAGCTTAGGGAGGACTGAAGCTTTCTTT. Translating gives CASSLGRTEAFF.

This chain uses TRBV4-2 with TRBJ2-7, with a weak D call TRBD2 (5 bases). Trimming took off 4 bases at V and 3 bases at J, with 16 bases between the two ends. CDR1 LGHNA and CDR2 YNFKEQ come from the germline V gene. The CDR3 has 15 amino acids. CDR3 sequence reads: CASSPRGSNIYEQYF. The CDR3 nucleotides read TGTGCCAGCAGCCCGCGTGGGAGTAATATCTACGAGCAGTACTTC.

The chain links TRBV3-1 (or the pseudogene TRBV3-2) to TRBJ2-3; perhaps TRBD1 as D (6 bases). Germline CDR1 and CDR2: LGHDT and YNNKEL (reference sequence). The CDR3 loop spans 15 amino acids. The V end lost 2 bases, the J end lost 0 bases, and 9 bases lay between the germline ends. The CDR3 region is CASSQRGYSTDTQYF. DNA for the CDR3: TGTGCCAGCAGCCAAAGGGGGTATAGCACAGATACGCAGTATTTT.

V usage is TRBV27 and J usage is TRBJ2-5, with 11 bases matching TRBD2. This CDR3 is built from 15 residues. V trimming: 5 bases; J trimming: 4 bases; junction bases outside the gene matches: 6. Germline CDR1 is MNHEY and CDR2 is SMNVEV (reference sequence). The chain's CDR3 is CASSPTSGTSETQYF. CDR3 coding DNA: TGTGCCAGCAGTCCGACTAGCGGGACCTCAGAGACCCAGTACTTC.

This chain joins TRBV3-1 (or the pseudogene TRBV3-2) and TRBJ1-5; possibly TRBD1 for D (6 bases). Trimming cost V 5 bases and J 5 bases, with 16 bases left between them. From germline, CDR1 is LGHDT and CDR2 YNNKEL (reference sequence). CDR3 length: 15 amino acids. As DNA, the CDR3 is TGTGCCAGCAGCAAACGAGGGGGGGGAGATCAGCCCCAGCATTTT. Protein product: CASSKRGGGDQPQHF.

The rearrangement joins TRBV6-2 or TRBV6-3 to TRBJ2-2; TRBD2 matches 12 bases. V trimming: 2 bases; J trimming: 5 bases; junction bases outside the gene matches: 9. This CDR3 region has 18 residues. In germline, CDR1 is MNHEY, CDR2 SVGEGT. CDR3 in amino acids: CASSYPTSGRIETGELFF. Written as DNA, the CDR3 is TGTGCCAGCAGTTACCCCACTAGCGGGAGGATCGAAACCGGGGAGCTGTTTTTT.

The chain is built from TRBV7-9 and TRBJ2-7; 7 positions match TRBD2. The CDR3 extends over 17 amino acids. V trimming: 5 bases; J trimming: 0 bases; junction bases outside the gene matches: 13. Per germline, CDR1 SEHNR and CDR2 FQNEAQ (reference sequence). The chain's CDR3 is CASSLMSGAFPSYEQYF. In nucleotides, the CDR3 is TGTGCCAGCAGCCTTATGAGCGGGGCTTTCCCCTCCTACGAGCAGTACTTC.

The rearrangement joins TRBV5-1 to TRBJ1-4; 9 bases agree with TRBD1. The V gene end was trimmed by 8 bases and the J gene end by 4 bases; junction bases not matched to a gene: 15. Germline V CDR1 and CDR2: SGHRS, YFSETQ. This CDR3 spans 17 amino acids. In DNA form, the CDR3 reads TGCGCCAGTGGGATTGGGACAGGGTCCCTATTTAATGAAAAACTGTTTTTT. It translates to CASGIGTGSLFNEKLFF. Full variable domain (rest looked up from reference TRBV5-1 and TRBJ1-4): KAGVTQTPRYLIKTRGQQVTLSCSPISGHRSVSWYQQTPGQGLQFLFEYFSETQRNKGNFPGRFSGRQFSNSRSEMNVSTLELGDSALYLCASGIGTGSLFNEKLFFGSGTQLSVL.

The chain recombines TRBV5-1 with TRBJ2-7; TRBD2 matches 9 bases. CDR1 and CDR2 (germline): SGHRS, YFSETQ. J gave up 4 bases and V 2 bases, and 7 bases lay outside the gene matches. This CDR3 region has 15 residues. CDR3 nucleotide sequence: TGCGCCAGCAGCTTTAGCGGGGGCCCGGGTTACGAGCAGTACTTC. Its translation is CASSFSGGPGYEQYF.

V usage is TRBV6-5 and J usage is TRBJ2-3; 12 bases line up with TRBD2. Germline V lookup: CDR1 MNHEY, CDR2 SVGAGI. Germline trimming cut 7 bases from V and 4 bases from J; bases unmatched to any gene: 6. There are 15 residues in the CDR3. CDR3 loop: CASTPGLAGSDTQYF. The CDR3 bases are TGTGCCAGCACCCCGGGACTAGCGGGTTCAGATACGCAGTATTTT.

The chain is built from TRBV7-3 and TRBJ2-1; 10 bases agree with TRBD1. The CDR3 consists of 16 residues. V dropped 5 bases and J dropped 3; count of bases not matched to a gene: 7. Germline values: CDR1 SGHTA, CDR2 FQGTGA. This CDR3 reads CASSPQTGGFYNEQFF. The CDR3 nucleotides read TGTGCCAGCAGCCCCCAGACAGGGGGCTTCTACAATGAGCAGTTCTTC.

The chain combines TRBV27 with TRBJ1-2, with unresolved D. The CDR3 is 15 residues long. Germline values: CDR1 MNHEY, CDR2 SMNVEV (reference sequence). With 4 bases removed from V and 2 bases from J, the gap between germline ends came to 14 bases. CDR3 bases: TGTGCCAGCAGTTCCGCAGGTTCGGGAAACTATGGCTACACCTTC. Residues: CASSSAGSGNYGYTF.

V gene TRBV6-5 combines with J gene TRBJ2-7; TRBD1 might be the D (5 bases). The V and J ends lost 0 bases and 3 bases respectively, with 12 bases between them. The germline CDR1 and CDR2 sequences are MNHEY and SVGAGI. The length of the CDR3 is 15 residues. DNA of the CDR3: TGTGCCAGCAGTTACTCGAGTACAGGCGTCTACGAGCAGTACTTC. Amino acid sequence: CASSYSSTGVYEQYF.

This rearrangement joins TRBV6-4 to TRBJ2-5, with TRBD2 identical over 8 bases. The CDR3 has 13 amino acids. Germline values: CDR1 MRHNA, CDR2 SNTAGT. Losses at the gene ends were 4 bases for V and 5 bases for J; bases not matched to a gene: 3. The CDR3 bases are TGTGCCAGCAGTGCTCGGGAGGGGGAGACCCAGTACTTC. Translated, it gives CASSAREGETQYF.

The rearrangement links TRBV6-5 to TRBJ2-3, with 12 positions matching TRBD2. CDR1 and CDR2 (germline): MNHEY, SVGAGI. With 6 bases clipped from V and 4 bases from J, the junction kept 5 bases outside the gene matches. The CDR3 totals 15 residues. CDR3: CASSKLAGGPDTQYF. Written as DNA, the CDR3 is TGTGCCAGCAGCAAACTAGCGGGAGGTCCAGATACGCAGTATTTT.

The V call is TRBV27, the J call TRBJ1-4, with D possibly being TRBD1 (6 bases). Between the trimmed V and J ends, which lost 1 base and 0 bases, there was a span of 9 bases. The CDR3 runs to 16 residues. Germline CDR1 is MNHEY and CDR2 is SMNVEV (reference sequence). The CDR3 sequence is CASSLFPGATNEKLFF. CDR3 nucleotide sequence: TGTGCCAGCAGTTTATTTCCAGGGGCAACTAATGAAAAACTGTTTTTT.

The chain has TRBV4-3 and TRBJ1-2; TRBD1 matches 10 bases. The trim removed 1 base at V and 4 bases at J, leaving 6 bases unmatched. Germline V lookup: CDR1 LGHNA, CDR2 YSLEER. The CDR3 consists of 16 residues. The CDR3 region has the DNA TGCGCCAGCAGCCAAGTGGCGACAGGGGGCCTCTATGGCTACACCTTC. It yields the protein CASSQVATGGLYGYTF.

This chain joins TRBV7-9 and TRBJ1-2, with D perhaps TRBD1 (6 bases). V was clipped by 5 bases and J by 4 bases, with 8 bases between them. CDR3 size: 12 residues. Germline V CDR1 and CDR2: SEHNR, FQNEAQ (reference sequence). Here the CDR3 reads CASSDRPYGYTF. The CDR3 nucleotides read TGTGCCAGCAGCGACAGGCCCTATGGCTACACCTTC.

The chain joins TRBV24-1 to TRBJ2-1, with D possibly TRBD2 on 6 matching bases. The CDR3 is 13 residues long. Germline V CDR1 and CDR2: KGHDR, SFDVKD. Trimming cost V 9 bases and J 7 bases, with 15 bases left between them. The CDR3 sequence is CATEVAGFNEQFF. CDR3 DNA sequence: TGTGCCACCGAGGTTGCGGGATTTAATGAGCAGTTCTTC.